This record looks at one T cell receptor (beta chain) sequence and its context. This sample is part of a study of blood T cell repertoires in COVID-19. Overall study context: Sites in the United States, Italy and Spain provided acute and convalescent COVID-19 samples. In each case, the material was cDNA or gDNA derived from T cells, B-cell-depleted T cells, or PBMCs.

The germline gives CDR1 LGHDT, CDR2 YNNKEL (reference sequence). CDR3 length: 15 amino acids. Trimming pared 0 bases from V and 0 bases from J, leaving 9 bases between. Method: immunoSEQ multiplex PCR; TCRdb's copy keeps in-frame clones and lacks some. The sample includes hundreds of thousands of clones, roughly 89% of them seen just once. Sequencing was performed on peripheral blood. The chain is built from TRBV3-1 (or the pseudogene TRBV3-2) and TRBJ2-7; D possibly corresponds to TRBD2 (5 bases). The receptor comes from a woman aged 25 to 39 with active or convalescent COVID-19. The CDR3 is CASSQEWRASYEQYF. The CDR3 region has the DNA TGTGCCAGCAGCCAAGAGTGGCGGGCCTCCTACGAGCAGTACTTC.